The 15 T cell receptor beta chains listed next were all sequenced from one sample in a study of T cells in Graves' hyperthyroidism and ophthalmopathy (dated by TCRdb to between 2018 and 2020). The method was multiplex PCR. Sequencing used an Illumina HiSeq 2000. The TCR beta CDR3 regions were amplified from RNA transcripts. A first-round RT-PCR of the TCR CDR3 used the HTBI primer set with the Qiagen OneStep RT-PCR kit. TCRdb reran the public reads through fastp at Q25 and MiXCR, keeping productive beta chains. Identical CDR3 proteins give one entry, which carries the most common genes and DNA. This sample comprises some 770,000 distinct CDR3 sequences, about 15% of them detected only once. Together, the top ten hold roughly 8% of the sample. The sequenced material came from blood. These receptors were collected from a man aged 18 to 30 with Graves' hyperthyroidism.

This clonotype was recorded at least ten times. This chain joins TRBV27 and TRBJ2-3; TRBD2 matches at 11 bases. CDR1 and CDR2 (germline): MNHEY, SMNVEV (reference sequence). V lost 4 bases, J lost 3 bases, and 9 bases stayed unmatched. This CDR3 has 17 residues. In nucleotides, the CDR3 is TGTGCCAGCAGTTCCTTAGCGGGAGGGTTGGGTACAGATACGCAGTATTTT. This gives the protein CASSSLAGGLGTDTQYF.

The sample holds many counts of this clonotype. CDR3 sequence reads: CASSSLLLAGILVNEQFF. The CDR3 nucleotides read TGTGCCAGCAGTTCGCTCCTACTAGCGGGAATTCTAGTCAATGAGCAGTTCTTC. J is TRBJ2-1 and V is TRBV27; 10 bases fit TRBD2. CDR3 size: 18 residues. The trim removed 4 bases at V and 6 bases at J, leaving 15 bases unmatched. The germline CDR1 and CDR2 sequences are MNHEY and SMNVEV (reference sequence).

The chain links TRBV9 to TRBJ1-3; tentatively, D is TRBD1 (5 bases). The CDR3 covers 14 residues. The V end was cut by 3 bases, the J end by 2 bases, with 9 bases between. Germline CDR1 is SGDLS and CDR2 is YYNGEE. CDR3 region: CASSAGTAGNTIYF. The CDR3, as DNA: TGTGCCAGCAGCGCCGGGACGGCTGGAAACACCATATATTTT.

This clonotype was seen at least ten times. The chain has TRBV7-9 and TRBJ2-5; 8 nucleotides agree with TRBD2. The V and J ends lost 3 bases and 1 base, in that order; junction bases with no gene match: 4. The germline gives CDR1 SEHNR, CDR2 FQNEAQ (reference sequence). The CDR3 has 15 amino acids. CDR3 amino acids: CASSFSGRPQETQYF. The CDR3 DNA is TGTGCCAGCAGCTTCAGCGGGAGACCCCAAGAGACCCAGTACTTC. The variable domain in full, completed from reference TRBV7-9 and TRBJ2-5, reads DTGVSQNPRHKITKRGQNVTFRCDPISEHNRLYWYRQTLGQGPEFLTYFQNEAQLEKSRLLSDRFSAERPKGSFSTLEIQRTEQGDSAMYLCASSFSGRPQETQYFGPGTRLLVL.

The V gene is TRBV30, the J gene TRBJ1-1; D possibly corresponds to TRBD1 (5 bases). The CDR3 is 13 amino acids. Trimming cost V 0 bases and J 4 bases, with 9 bases left between them. Germline-derived CDR1 and CDR2 are GTSNPN and SVGIG (reference sequence). CDR3: CAWSVDGATEAFF. The CDR3 nucleotides read TGTGCCTGGAGTGTGGACGGGGCCACTGAAGCTTTCTTT.

This clonotype was picked up a small number of times. This chain uses TRBV9 with TRBJ2-1; D is perhaps TRBD1 (6 bases). The CDR3 is made up of 17 amino acids. Germline V gives CDR1 SGDLS, CDR2 YYNGEE. V gave up 0 bases and J gave up 2 bases, with 15 bases separating them. Written as DNA, the CDR3 is TGTGCCAGCAGCGTAGCTACCGGAGACAGGACCTACAATGAGCAGTTCTTC. Protein sequence: CASSVATGDRTYNEQFF.

This clonotype has a count of ten or more. The chain has TRBV20-1 and TRBJ2-7; 10 nucleotides line up with TRBD1. Germline V gene data show CDR1 as DFQATT and CDR2 as SNEGSKA (reference sequence). The V segment lost 4 bases and the J segment 4 bases; nucleotides outside the gene matches: 13. CDR3 size: 16 residues. CDR3 sequence reads: CSATAITGQGQYEQYF. Written as DNA, the CDR3 is TGCAGTGCTACAGCTATCACGGGACAGGGGCAGTACGAGCAGTACTTC.

The CDR3: CASTPQGFNTEAFF. The DNA for the CDR3 is TGTGCCAGTACCCCGCAGGGGTTCAACACTGAAGCTTTCTTT. The chain employs TRBV19 and TRBJ1-1; tentatively, D is TRBD1 (6 bases). This CDR3 spans 14 amino acids. Trimming took off 7 bases at V and 2 bases at J, with 14 bases between the two ends. Germline CDR1 LNHDA, CDR2 SQIVND (reference sequence). Full variable domain (remainder filled in from reference TRBV19 and TRBJ1-1): DGGITQSPKYLFRKEGQNVTLSCEQNLNHDAMYWYRQDPGQGLRLIYYSQIVNDFQKGDIAEGYSVSREKKESFPLTVTSAQKNPTAFYLCASTPQGFNTEAFFGQGTRLTVV.

In its sample, this clonotype was seen a few times. The rearrangement uses TRBV30 and TRBJ2-7; 8 bases are a match to TRBD1. V was clipped by 0 bases and J by 1 base; unmatched bases: 8. Germline CDR1 reads GTSNPN; CDR2 reads SVGIG (reference sequence). The CDR3 spans 16 residues. The CDR3 loop reads CAWSVPAGGESYEQYF. CDR3 bases: TGTGCCTGGAGTGTACCTGCAGGGGGCGAATCCTACGAGCAGTACTTC.

Only a few counts were recorded for this clonotype. The chain uses TRBV4-2 and TRBJ1-1; possible D gene TRBD1, 5 bases. The ends were cut back, 1 base at V and 7 bases at J, with 10 bases in the middle. Germline assignment: CDR1 LGHNA and CDR2 YNFKEQ. This CDR3 is built from 13 residues. CDR3 residues: CASSQARGGEAFF. The CDR3 DNA follows: TGTGCCAGCAGCCAAGCCCGTGGGGGTGAAGCTTTCTTT.

The table lists this clonotype with a few counts. The gene calls are TRBV19 and TRBJ1-5; 12 bases map to TRBD1. The trim removed 6 bases at V and 7 bases at J, leaving 4 bases unmatched. In germline, CDR1 is LNHDA, CDR2 SQIVND (reference sequence). The CDR3 loop spans 14 amino acids. The CDR3 region has the DNA TGTGCCAGTAGCGGGACAGGGGGCGGGCAGCCCCAGCATTTT. Residues: CASSGTGGGQPQHF.

The V gene is TRBV28, the J gene TRBJ1-4; D possibly corresponds to TRBD1 (5 bases). The ends were cut back, 8 bases at V and 8 bases at J, with 15 bases in the middle. The CDR3 extends over 13 amino acids. Germline values: CDR1 MDHEN, CDR2 SYDVKM. The CDR3, as DNA: TGTGCCAGCGTGGGAGGGACGGAAGAAAAACTGTTTTTT. It specifies CASVGGTEEKLFF.

This clonotype was seen repeatedly, ten times or more. The genes are TRBV12-3 or TRBV12-4 and TRBJ2-7; 7 bases are a match to TRBD2. This CDR3 spans 13 amino acids. Unmatched junction bases numbered 6, after V lost 6 bases and J lost 4 bases. CDR3 nucleotides: TGTGCCAGCAGGGACGGGAGGTTTTACGAGCAGTACTTC. It translates to CASRDGRFYEQYF.

The chain recombines TRBV7-9 with TRBJ2-5, with 7 bases fitting TRBD1. The CDR3 contains 15 residues. J gave up 2 bases and V 4 bases, and 7 bases lay outside the gene matches. Germline CDR1 and CDR2: SEHNR and FQNEAQ (reference sequence). Here the CDR3 DNA reads TGTGCCAGCAGCTCGACAGGGTTTCGGCAAGAGACCCAGTACTTC. Amino acid sequence: CASSSTGFRQETQYF.

The J gene is TRBJ1-3, the V gene TRBV27; D is unresolved. Germline values: CDR1 MNHEY, CDR2 SMNVEV (reference sequence). There are 14 residues in the CDR3. V dropped 5 bases and J dropped 2 bases, with 10 bases sitting between them. In nucleotides, the CDR3 is TGTGCCAGCAGTCTAATTGGACCTGGAAACACCATATATTTT. Translation gives CASSLIGPGNTIYF.